The text below deals with one TCR beta chain. This table comes from immunoSEQ multiplex PCR, and its TCRdb copy is limited to in-frame clones, with some not included. This sample has hundreds of thousands of clones, with roughly 87% found just once. This entry belongs to a study of blood T cell repertoires in COVID-19. Per germline, CDR1 LNHDA and CDR2 SQIVND (reference sequence). The CDR3 extends over 15 amino acids. Trimming at V came to 4 bases and at J to 6 bases, leaving 6 bases not matched to a gene. The sequencing input was PBMCs or T cells enriched from blood (not recorded which). This rearrangement joins TRBV19 to TRBJ1-1; 12 positions agree with TRBD1. This clonotype originated in a woman in her thirties who had recovered from COVID-19. The CDR3 nucleotides are TGTGCCAGTAGTAAAACCGGGACAGGGGGCCCTGAAGCTTTCTTT. Translated, it gives CASSKTGTGGPEAFF.